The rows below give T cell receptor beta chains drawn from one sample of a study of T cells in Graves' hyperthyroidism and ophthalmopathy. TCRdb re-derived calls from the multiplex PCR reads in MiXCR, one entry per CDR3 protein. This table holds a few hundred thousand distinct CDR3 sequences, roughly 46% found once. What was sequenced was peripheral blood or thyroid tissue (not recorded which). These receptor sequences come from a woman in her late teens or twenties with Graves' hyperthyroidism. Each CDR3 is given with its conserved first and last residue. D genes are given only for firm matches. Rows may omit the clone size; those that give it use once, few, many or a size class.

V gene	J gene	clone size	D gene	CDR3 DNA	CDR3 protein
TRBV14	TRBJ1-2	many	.	TGTGCCAGCAGCCTTCGACAGAACTATGGCTACACCTTC	CASSLRQNYGYTF
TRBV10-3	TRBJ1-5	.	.	TGTGCCATCAGTGAGTCTCTGCGGTGGGGGCAGCCCCAGCATTTT	CAISESLRWGQPQHF
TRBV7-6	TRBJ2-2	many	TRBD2	TGTGCCAGCAGCTTAGCGTCGTCTAGCGGGAGCAGGAACACCGGGGAGCTGTTTTTT	CASSLASSSGSRNTGELFF
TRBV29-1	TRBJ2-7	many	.	TGCAGCGTTGTTGGGCTAGCAGCCTACGAGCAGTACTTC	CSVVGLAAYEQYF
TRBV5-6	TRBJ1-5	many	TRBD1	TGTGCCAGCAGCTTGGAGACAGGGAGGAGCAATCAGCCCCAGCATTTT	CASSLETGRSNQPQHF
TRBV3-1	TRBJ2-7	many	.	TGTGCCAGCAGTCAGGGGCAGGGGTACGAGCAGTACTTC	CASSQGQGYEQYF
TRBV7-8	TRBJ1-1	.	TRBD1	TGTGCCAGCAGCTCAAGAGGGGGCACCTACACTGAAGCTTTCTTT	CASSSRGGTYTEAFF
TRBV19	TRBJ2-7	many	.	TGTGCCAGTAGTATCATAGGCAGCCATAGCTCCTACGAGCAGTACTTC	CASSIIGSHSSYEQYF
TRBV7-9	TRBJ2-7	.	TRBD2	TGTGCCAGCAGCCTCGGACTAGCGCGCTACGAGCAGTACTTC	CASSLGLARYEQYF
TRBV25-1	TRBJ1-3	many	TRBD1	TGTGCCAGCAGCACGACAGGGTGGGACACCATATATTTT	CASSTTGWDTIYF
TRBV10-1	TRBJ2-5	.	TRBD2	TGCGCCAGCAGTGACTCCCGCGTTGGACTAGCAGAAGAGACCCAGTACTTC	CASSDSRVGLAEETQYF
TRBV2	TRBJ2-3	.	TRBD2	TGTGCCGGGAATCGACTAGCGAAAGATACGCAGTATTTT	CAGNRLAKDTQYF
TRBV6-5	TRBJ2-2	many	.	TGTGCCATCTACTTTTATCCCGGGGAGCTGTTTTTT	CAIYFYPGELFF
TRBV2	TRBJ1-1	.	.	TGTGTCAGCAGTGGGCTCCTGAACACTGAAGCTTTCTTT	CVSSGLLNTEAFF
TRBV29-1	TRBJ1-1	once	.	TGCAGCGTTAACGTGGCAGGGAACACTGAAGCTTTCTTT	CSVNVAGNTEAFF
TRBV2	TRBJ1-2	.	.	TGTGCTAGAGGCGCCGGAGGACACTATGGCTACACCTTC	CARGAGGHYGYTF
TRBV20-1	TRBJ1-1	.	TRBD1	TGCAGTGCTAGAGATCAGGGGACAGGGCACACTGAAGCTTTCTTT	CSARDQGTGHTEAFF